The 30 T cell receptor beta chains listed next were all sequenced from one sample in a study of post-analysis software for immune sequencing data. Their antigens are not known. Unique molecular identifiers had been added to the TCR beta cDNA libraries. TCRdb analysed the PCR reads with MiXCR anew, one entry per CDR3 protein. The sample lists a few hundred thousand distinct CDR3 sequences, roughly 34% occurring once. Whole-study findings and limits: Roughly five TRBV segments were significantly more frequent in patients than in controls. TRBV5-6, TRBV5-1 and TRBV20-1 were among these segments.

Sequencing was carried out using blood. The receptors were sampled from a girl under 18 with multiple sclerosis.

V usage is TRBV20-1 and J usage is TRBJ2-3; 12 nucleotides match TRBD1. V gave up 3 bases and J gave up 6 bases; unmatched junction bases: 7. The CDR3 is made up of 15 amino acids. The germline gives CDR1 DFQATT, CDR2 SNEGSKA (reference sequence). Here the CDR3 DNA reads TGCAGTGCTAGTGGCGGGACAGGGGGCAGGGATACGCAGTATTTT. Its translation is CSASGGTGGRDTQYF.

This clonotype appeared a few times. This chain joins TRBV11-2 and TRBJ2-5; 9 bases agree with TRBD1. The length of the CDR3 is 16 residues. Germline lookup yields CDR1 SGHAT and CDR2 FQNNGV. V lost 1 base and J lost 4; bases outside the gene matches: 7. The CDR3 nucleotides read TGTGCCAGCAGCTTAGGGGACAGGGTGTGGAGAGAGACCCAGTACTTC. This codes for CASSLGDRVWRETQYF.

There are a few counts of this clonotype. The chain employs TRBV7-9 and TRBJ2-5; TRBD1 agrees at 7 bases. Germline loops: CDR1 SEHNR, CDR2 FQNEAQ (reference sequence). Trimming at V came to 2 bases and at J to 4 bases, leaving 10 bases not matched to a gene. This CDR3 comprises 16 residues. The CDR3 sequence is CASSLRRGLNGETQYF. CDR3 bases: TGTGCCAGCAGCTTACGAAGGGGGCTAAACGGAGAGACCCAGTACTTC.

This clonotype was picked up a small number of times. The rearrangement links TRBV7-6 to TRBJ2-3; 7 bases are shared with TRBD2. V shed 1 base and J 2 bases; nucleotides not matched to a gene: 6. There are 16 residues in the CDR3. Looked up from germline, CDR1 is SGHVS and CDR2 is FNYEAQ. CDR3 nucleotide sequence: TGTGCCAGCAGCTTAGGAGTGGGGGGGTTCACAGATACGCAGTATTTT. This codes for CASSLGVGGFTDTQYF.

This sequence joins TRBV3-1 and TRBJ1-1; D may be TRBD1 (5 bases). Germline loops: CDR1 LGHDT, CDR2 YNNKEL (reference sequence). CDR3 size: 15 residues. V was pared by 4 bases and J by 1 base, with 13 bases between. The CDR3 nucleotides are TGTGCCAGCAGCCCCTCGGGACTTCCGAACACTGAAGCTTTCTTT. This translates into CASSPSGLPNTEAFF.

This clonotype was observed a handful of times. The chain couples TRBV18 to TRBJ1-2; D possibly corresponds to TRBD1 (6 bases). V was shortened by 2 bases and J by 8 bases, with 15 bases between the two germline ends. Germline-derived CDR1 and CDR2 are KGHSH and LQKENI. CDR3 size: 14 residues. The CDR3 coding sequence is TGTGCCAGCTCACCAGGGGGGGCCACCTACGGCTACACCTTC. Encoded protein: CASSPGGATYGYTF.

The J gene is TRBJ2-3, the V gene TRBV21-1; the table's D call of TRBD1 was not tested on the DNA. TRBV21-1 is flagged as a pseudogene. This CDR3 has 17 residues. CDR3 amino acids: CASGTIQGVSSTDTQYF. In DNA, the CDR3 is TGTGCCAGCGGTACAATACAGGGGGTATCTAGCACAGATACGCAGTATTTT.

This rearrangement joins TRBV20-1 to TRBJ2-2; 7 nucleotides match TRBD1. CDR3 length: 14 amino acids. The germline V gene encodes CDR1 DFQATT and CDR2 SNEGSKA (reference sequence). V lost 3 bases and J lost 6; bases outside the gene matches: 7. In DNA, the CDR3 is TGCAGTGCTAGGGACTCAGGGGGACCCGGGGAGCTGTTTTTT. Protein product: CSARDSGGPGELFF.

This clonotype was detected many times. The chain links TRBV10-3 to TRBJ1-2, with a weak D call TRBD1 (5 bases). The germline CDR1 and CDR2 sequences are ENHRY and SYGVKD. V lost 6 bases, J lost 8 bases, and 16 bases lay in between. This CDR3 is 13 amino acids long. CDR3 sequence reads: CAIRRDGEGGYTF. The CDR3, as DNA: TGTGCCATCAGGCGGGACGGCGAGGGCGGCTACACCTTC.

The chain combines TRBV6-2 or TRBV6-3 with TRBJ2-5; TRBD2 might be the D (5 bases). Trimming removed 7 bases at V and 5 bases at J, with 14 bases between. The germline gives CDR1 MNHEY, CDR2 SVGEGT. This CDR3 region has 13 residues. The CDR3: CASKKAAVETQYF. The CDR3 DNA reads TGTGCCAGCAAAAAGGCAGCGGTGGAGACCCAGTACTTC.

The rearrangement uses TRBV2 and TRBJ2-5; TRBD2 might be the D (5 bases). Germline loops: CDR1 SNHLY, CDR2 FYNNEI. The CDR3 loop spans 15 amino acids. Trimming stripped 5 bases from V and 6 bases from J, with 19 bases between. The CDR3 spells CASSITSGGSKTQYF. CDR3 bases: TGTGCCAGCAGTATCACCAGTGGCGGGTCGAAGACCCAGTACTTC. The full variable domain, rest sourced from reference TRBV2 and TRBJ2-5, is EPEVTQTPSHQVTQMGQEVILRCVPISNHLYFYWYRQILGQKVEFLVSFYNNEISEKSEIFDDQFSVERPDGSNFTLKIRSTKLEDSAMYFCASSITSGGSKTQYFGPGTRLLVL.

This chain links TRBV29-1 with TRBJ2-1, with TRBD1 matching 9 bases. V lost 1 base and J lost 6; bases outside the gene matches: 19. Germline V gives CDR1 SQVTM, CDR2 ANQGSEA. CDR3 length: 19 amino acids. The CDR3 DNA follows: TGCAGCGTTGAAGGGACTCAAACAGGGGGCGCGGGGTATTTCAATGAGCAGTTCTTC. Translated, it gives CSVEGTQTGGAGYFNEQFF.

This clonotype occurred a few times. J is TRBJ2-7 and V is TRBV5-6; TRBD2 matches at 11 bases. The J call is in doubt because the DNA end fits TRBJ2-5 better. Looked up from germline, CDR1 is SGHDT and CDR2 is YYEEEE. This CDR3 is 16 amino acids long. The CDR3 reads CASSSISGGGEETQYF. The CDR3 DNA sequence: TGTGCCAGCAGCTCGATTAGCGGGGGGGGAGAAGAGACCCAGTACTTC.

This clonotype was seen only a few times. V usage is TRBV10-3 and J usage is TRBJ1-1; no definite D call. The CDR3 consists of 16 residues. The V gene lost 10 bases and the J gene lost 1 base, with 22 bases spanning the gap. CDR1 ENHRY and CDR2 SYGVKD come from the germline V gene. CDR3 sequence: CATTDLDWGTNTEAFF. The CDR3 DNA reads as TGTGCCACCACCGACCTGGACTGGGGAACGAACACTGAAGCTTTCTTT.

A remark on this clonotype: This may stem from a read error, because a much larger clone lies one nucleotide away. The gene calls are TRBV3-1 and TRBJ2-1; no definite D call. V was shortened by 0 bases and J by 0 bases, with 3 bases between the two germline ends. Germline lookup yields CDR1 LGHDT and CDR2 YNNKEL (reference sequence). The CDR3 runs to 14 residues. The CDR3 sequence: CASSQDRSYNEQFF. CDR3 nucleotides: TGTGCCAGCAGCCAAGACCGCTCCTACAATGAGCAGTTCTTC.

This clonotype was seen only a few times. The junction and the germline gene differ at one end; a read error may be behind it. The chain is built from TRBV7-2 and TRBJ2-3, with 8 bases aligning to TRBD2. There are 16 residues in the CDR3. Looked up from germline, CDR1 is SGHTA and CDR2 is FQGNSA. The CDR3 sequence: CANSLWATSGTDTQYF. CDR3 nucleotide sequence: TGTGCCAACAGCTTATGGGCAACTAGCGGAACAGATACGCAGTATTTT.

This clonotype was seen a few times. The V and J genes are TRBV10-2 and TRBJ2-1, with TRBD2 identical over 8 bases. CDR1 is WSHSY and CDR2 is SAAADI in the germline V gene. The ends lost 6 bases at V and 4 bases at J; junction bases unmatched: 5. The CDR3 contains 14 residues. CDR3 bases: TGCGCCAGCAGGCGGGGGGCAGAATACAATGAGCAGTTCTTC. It yields the protein CASRRGAEYNEQFF.

There are many counts of this clonotype. This sequence joins TRBV18 and TRBJ1-2, with D possibly matching TRBD1 (6 bases). This CDR3 region has 13 residues. Trimming shortened V by 6 bases and J by 6 bases, and 14 bases separated the two germline ends. Germline CDR1 and CDR2: KGHSH and LQKENI. The CDR3 region has the DNA TGTGCCAGCTCGTCTCCAGGGGTTCATGGCTACACCTTC. Its protein is CASSSPGVHGYTF.

The gene calls are TRBV3-1 and TRBJ1-6; 7 nucleotides match TRBD1. The germline V gene encodes CDR1 LGHDT and CDR2 YNNKEL (reference sequence). CDR3 size: 14 residues. Trimming cost V 5 bases and J 10 bases; bases outside gene matches: 8. The CDR3 is CASSRQGSDSPLHF. For the CDR3, the DNA is TGTGCCAGCAGCAGACAGGGTTCGGACTCACCCCTCCACTTT.

This clonotype was detected a few times. This chain uses TRBV10-3 with TRBJ1-1, with TRBD1 as a possible D gene (6 bases). With 9 bases removed from V and 0 bases from J, the gap between germline ends came to 11 bases. The CDR3 sequence is 13 residues long. Germline V gene sequence: CDR1 ENHRY, CDR2 SYGVKD. The CDR3 DNA reads TGTGCCATTACCGGGACATTGAACACTGAAGCTTTCTTT. Amino acid sequence: CAITGTLNTEAFF.

This clonotype has just a few counts. V usage is TRBV29-1 and J usage is TRBJ1-2; TRBD1 agrees at 7 bases. The CDR3 totals 13 residues. Trimming removed 7 bases from V and 8 bases from J; junction bases left unmatched: 13. Looked up from germline, CDR1 is SQVTM and CDR2 is ANQGSEA. Here the CDR3 DNA reads TGCAGCGACCTCGACAGGGATCTTCGGGGCTACACCTTC. Translation gives CSDLDRDLRGYTF.

CDR3 sequence: CAISDSGTTNTGELFF. DNA for the CDR3: TGTGCCATCAGTGATTCAGGGACAACGAACACCGGGGAGCTGTTTTTT. The V call is TRBV10-3, the J call TRBJ2-2, with D perhaps TRBD1 (6 bases). The V end lost 3 bases, the J end lost 0 bases, and 11 bases lay between the germline ends. The CDR3 loop spans 16 amino acids. Germline-derived CDR1 and CDR2 are ENHRY and SYGVKD.

V and J are TRBV6-6 and TRBJ2-7, with a tentative D call TRBD2 (5 bases). V gave up 6 bases and J gave up 4 bases, with 16 bases separating them. CDR1 is MNHNY, CDR2 SVGAGI, per germline (reference sequence). The length of the CDR3 is 14 residues. DNA for the CDR3: TGTGCCAGCAGCCTGGCCGGGGAGCAGTACGAGCAGTACTTC. It specifies CASSLAGEQYEQYF.

This clonotype was recorded many times. This chain joins TRBV5-6 and TRBJ2-7; D remains unclear. The germline V gene encodes CDR1 SGHDT and CDR2 YYEEEE. The CDR3 covers 12 residues. Trimming pared 0 bases from V and 1 base from J, leaving 2 bases between. CDR3 nucleotides: TGTGCCAGCAGCTTGGAATCCTACGAGCAGTACTTC. This sequence encodes CASSLESYEQYF.

This clonotype was detected a few times. The rearrangement joins TRBV20-1 to TRBJ2-1; D is perhaps TRBD2 (5 bases). CDR1 is DFQATT, CDR2 SNEGSKA, per germline (reference sequence). V was trimmed by 1 base and J by 7 bases, leaving 14 bases between them. The length of the CDR3 is 14 residues. CDR3 in DNA: TGCAGTGCTAGAGTTCTATCACGGGAAAATGAGCAGTTCTTC. Its protein is CSARVLSRENEQFF.

A few counts support this clonotype. This chain connects TRBV20-1 to TRBJ2-1; 12 nucleotides match TRBD2. J was trimmed by 5 bases and V by 4 bases; bases with no gene match: 3. Germline V lookup: CDR1 DFQATT, CDR2 SNEGSKA (reference sequence). CDR3 length: 14 residues. CDR3 in DNA: TGCAGTGCTATGACTAGCGGGGGTAACAATGAGCAGTTCTTC. Amino acid sequence: CSAMTSGGNNEQFF.

The rearrangement links TRBV15 to TRBJ2-3, with D unclear. Trimming took 0 bases from V and 0 from J, leaving 13 bases between them. The germline V gene has CDR1 LNHNV and CDR2 YYDKDF (reference sequence). The CDR3 consists of 17 residues. In DNA form, the CDR3 reads TGTGCCACCAGCAGAGATTACCGGGTGGAAAGCACAGATACGCAGTATTTT. This sequence encodes CATSRDYRVESTDTQYF.

V gene TRBV2 combines with J gene TRBJ1-1; unclear D gene. The CDR3 length is 13 residues. V lost 10 bases, J lost 3 bases, and 15 bases lay in between. Germline assignment: CDR1 SNHLY and CDR2 FYNNEI. The CDR3 DNA reads as TGTGCCACGATGACGGAACTCGACACTGAAGCTTTCTTT. It encodes CATMTELDTEAFF.

This clonotype appeared once. The chain combines TRBV5-6 with TRBJ2-2, with 7 bases identical to TRBD2. Germline-derived CDR1 and CDR2 are SGHDT and YYEEEE. The CDR3 consists of 13 residues. The junction had 2 bases not matched to a gene; V was cut back by 3 bases and J by 6 bases. The CDR3: CASSYGLAGELFF. CDR3 nucleotide sequence: TGTGCCAGCAGCTACGGACTAGCCGGGGAGCTGTTTTTT.

The chain links TRBV7-9 to TRBJ2-1; D ambiguous. Trimming cost V 1 base and J 5 bases, with 15 bases left between them. This CDR3 has 16 amino acids. CDR1 and CDR2 from the germline V gene are SEHNR and FQNEAQ (reference sequence). The CDR3: CASSLDSSNADNEQFF. The CDR3 nucleotides read TGTGCCAGCAGCTTAGACAGCTCCAACGCCGACAATGAGCAGTTCTTC.